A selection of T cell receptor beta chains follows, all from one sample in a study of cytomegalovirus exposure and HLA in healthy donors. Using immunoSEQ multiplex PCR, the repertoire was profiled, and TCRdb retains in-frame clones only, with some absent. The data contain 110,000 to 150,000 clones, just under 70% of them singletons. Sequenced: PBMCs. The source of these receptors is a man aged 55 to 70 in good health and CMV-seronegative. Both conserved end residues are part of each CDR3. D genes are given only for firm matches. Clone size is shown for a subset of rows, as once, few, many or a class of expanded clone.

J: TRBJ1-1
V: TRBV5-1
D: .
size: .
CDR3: CASNPLTTGNTEAFF
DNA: TGCGCCAGCAACCCCCTAACTACAGGGAACACTGAAGCTTTCTTT

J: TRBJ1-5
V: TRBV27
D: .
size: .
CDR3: CASRRAVAENQPQHF
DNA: TGTGCCAGCAGGAGGGCGGTTGCGGAGAATCAGCCCCAGCATTTT

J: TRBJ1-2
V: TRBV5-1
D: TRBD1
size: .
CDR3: CASSLTTGGGYGYTF
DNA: TGCGCCAGCAGCTTGACCACAGGGGGCGGCTATGGCTACACCTTC

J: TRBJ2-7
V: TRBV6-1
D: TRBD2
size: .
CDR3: CASSGLAGAYEQYF
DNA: TGTGCCAGCAGTGGCCTAGCGGGAGCGTACGAGCAGTACTTC

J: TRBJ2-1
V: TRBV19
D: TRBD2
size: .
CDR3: CASSIDPLAGRHNEQFF
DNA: TGTGCCAGTAGTATAGACCCTCTAGCGGGGCGTCACAATGAGCAGTTCTTC

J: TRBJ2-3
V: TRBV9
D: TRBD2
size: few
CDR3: CASSLGGSMGSTDTQYF
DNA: TGTGCCAGCAGTCTGGGCGGGAGCATGGGGAGCACAGATACGCAGTATTTT

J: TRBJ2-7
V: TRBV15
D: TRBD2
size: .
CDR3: CATSRDRAGVEQYF
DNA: TGTGCCACCAGCAGAGATCGAGCGGGAGTAGAGCAGTACTTC

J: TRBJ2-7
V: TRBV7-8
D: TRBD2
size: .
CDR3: CASSLGVAGGSYEQYF
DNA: TGTGCCAGCAGCTTAGGGGTAGCGGGAGGCTCCTACGAGCAGTACTTC

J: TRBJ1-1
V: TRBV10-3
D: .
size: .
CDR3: CAISERNRLNTEAFF
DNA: TGTGCCATCAGTGAGAGGAACAGACTGAACACTGAAGCTTTCTTT

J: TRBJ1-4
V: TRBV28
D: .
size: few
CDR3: CASTPLATNEKLFF
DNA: TGTGCCAGTACTCCCCTGGCAACTAATGAAAAACTGTTTTTT

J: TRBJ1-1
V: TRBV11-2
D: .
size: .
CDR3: CASGPFPPEAFF
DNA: TGTGCCAGCGGGCCATTCCCGCCTGAAGCTTTCTTT

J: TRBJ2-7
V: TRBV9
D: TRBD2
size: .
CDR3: CASSVGPQTSGSIYEQYF
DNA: TGTGCCAGCAGCGTGGGGCCCCAAACTAGCGGGAGCATTTACGAGCAGTACTTC

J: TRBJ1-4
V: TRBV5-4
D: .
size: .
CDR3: CASSLDSLNEKLFF
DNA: TGTGCCAGCAGCTTGGACAGCCTTAATGAAAAACTGTTTTTT

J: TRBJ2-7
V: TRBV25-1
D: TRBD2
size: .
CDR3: CASSDLSSGSIYEQYF
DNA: TGTGCCAGCAGTGACCTTTCAAGCGGGAGTATTTACGAGCAGTACTTC

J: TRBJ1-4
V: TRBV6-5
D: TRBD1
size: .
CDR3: CASSTRGQGDEKLFF
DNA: TGTGCCAGCAGCACGCGGGGACAGGGAGATGAAAAACTGTTTTTT

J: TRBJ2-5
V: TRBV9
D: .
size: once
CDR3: CASSVAIGEETQYF
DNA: TGTGCCAGCAGCGTAGCTATCGGGGAGGAGACCCAGTACTTC

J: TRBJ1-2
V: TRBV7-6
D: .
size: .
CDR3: CASSLVQGSGYTF
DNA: TGTGCCAGCAGCTTAGTTCAGGGTTCTGGCTACACCTTC

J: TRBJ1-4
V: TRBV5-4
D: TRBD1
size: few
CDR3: CASRDTGGANEKLFF
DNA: TGTGCCAGCAGGGATACAGGGGGTGCTAATGAAAAACTGTTTTTT

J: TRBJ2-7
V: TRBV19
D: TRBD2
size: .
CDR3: CASSIIWYGGSSYEQYF
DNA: TGTGCCAGTAGTATCATATGGTATGGCGGGAGCTCCTACGAGCAGTACTTC

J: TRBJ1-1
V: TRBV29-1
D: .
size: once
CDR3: CNVGLLTGQTEAFF
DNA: TGCAACGTAGGCTTGCTGACAGGACAAACTGAAGCTTTCTTT

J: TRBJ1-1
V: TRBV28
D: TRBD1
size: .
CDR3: CASSRLTGENTEAFF
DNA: TGTGCCAGCAGTCGACTGACAGGGGAAAACACTGAAGCTTTCTTT

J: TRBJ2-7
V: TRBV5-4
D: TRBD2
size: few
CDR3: CASSFATSGSYEQYF
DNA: TGTGCCAGCAGCTTTGCGACTAGCGGTTCCTACGAGCAGTACTTC

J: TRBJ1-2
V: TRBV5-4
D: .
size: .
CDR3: CASNRRGGVGYGYTF
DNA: TGTGCCAGCAACCGCCGTGGGGGCGTGGGCTATGGCTACACCTTC

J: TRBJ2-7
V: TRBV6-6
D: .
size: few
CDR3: CASSYKGGVSSYEQYF
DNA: TGTGCCAGCAGTTACAAGGGGGGGGTGAGCTCCTACGAGCAGTACTTC

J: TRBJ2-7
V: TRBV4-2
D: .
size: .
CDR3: CASSQDSNSYEQYF
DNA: TGTGCCAGCAGCCAAGATTCTAACTCCTACGAGCAGTACTTC

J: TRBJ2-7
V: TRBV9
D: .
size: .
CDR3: CASSVLGNGPGEQYF
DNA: TGTGCCAGCAGCGTATTGGGAAATGGTCCGGGGGAGCAGTACTTC

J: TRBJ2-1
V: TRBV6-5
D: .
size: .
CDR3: CASSSQGPSYNEQFF
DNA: TGTGCCAGCAGTTCCCAGGGTCCATCCTACAATGAGCAGTTCTTC

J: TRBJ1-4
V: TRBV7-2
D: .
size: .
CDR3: CASTQGTLNEKLFF
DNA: TGTGCCAGCACCCAGGGGACCCTAAATGAAAAACTGTTTTTT

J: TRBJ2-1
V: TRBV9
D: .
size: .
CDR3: CASSGIGGLTSLRERSEQFF
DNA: TGTGCCAGCAGCGGGATAGGGGGCCTTACTAGCCTTAGGGAACGTAGTGAGCAGTTCTTC

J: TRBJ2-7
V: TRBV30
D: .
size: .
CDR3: CAWSVWSGSYEQYF
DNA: TGTGCCTGGAGTGTATGGTCAGGCTCCTACGAGCAGTACTTC

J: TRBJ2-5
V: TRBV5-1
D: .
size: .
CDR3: CASSLLDSQETQYF
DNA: TGCGCCAGCAGCTTGTTGGACAGTCAAGAGACCCAGTACTTC

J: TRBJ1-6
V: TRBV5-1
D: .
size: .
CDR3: CASSSMLQDSNSPLHF
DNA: TGCGCCAGCAGCTCGATGTTACAGGATTCTAATTCACCCCTCCACTTT

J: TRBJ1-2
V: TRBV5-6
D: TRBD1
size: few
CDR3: CASSLGTASNYGYTF
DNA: TGTGCCAGCAGCTTAGGGACAGCCTCTAACTATGGCTACACCTTC

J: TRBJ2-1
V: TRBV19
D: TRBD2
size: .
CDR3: CASSLRTSGRYNEQFF
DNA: TGTGCCAGTAGTTTACGGACTAGCGGGAGATACAATGAGCAGTTCTTC

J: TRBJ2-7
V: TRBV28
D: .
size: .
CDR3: CASSLGGVSSYEQYF
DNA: TGTGCCAGCAGTTTAGGAGGGGTAAGCTCCTACGAGCAGTACTTC

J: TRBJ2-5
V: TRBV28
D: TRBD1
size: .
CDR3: CASSRTGGYQETQYF
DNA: TGTGCCAGCAGTCGGACAGGGGGGTACCAAGAGACCCAGTACTTC

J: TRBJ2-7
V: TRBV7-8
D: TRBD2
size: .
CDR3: CASSLLYSGNYEQYF
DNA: TGTGCCAGCAGCTTATTGTATAGCGGGAACTACGAGCAGTACTTC

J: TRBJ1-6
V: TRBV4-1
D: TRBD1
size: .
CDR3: CASSQDRGQGNSPLHF
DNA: TGCGCCAGCAGCCAAGATCGTGGACAGGGAAATTCACCCCTCCACTTT

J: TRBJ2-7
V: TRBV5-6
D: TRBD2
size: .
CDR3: CASSFGFGGSINEQYF
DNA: TGTGCCAGCAGCTTCGGCTTCGGCGGGAGTATCAACGAGCAGTACTTC

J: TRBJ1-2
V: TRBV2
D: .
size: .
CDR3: CASSEALSGTF
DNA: TGTGCCAGCAGTGAAGCGCTTTCGGGGACCTTC

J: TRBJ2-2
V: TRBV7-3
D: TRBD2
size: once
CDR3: CASSVLAGDSGELFF
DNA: TGTGCCAGCAGCGTTCTAGCGGGAGACTCCGGGGAGCTGTTTTTT

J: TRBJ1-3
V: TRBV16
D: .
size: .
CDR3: CASSQRRRGAAAGNTIYF
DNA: TGTGCCAGCAGCCAAAGACGTCGGGGGGCAGCTGCTGGAAACACCATATATTTT

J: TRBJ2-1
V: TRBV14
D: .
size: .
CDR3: CASSQALAYEQFF
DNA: TGTGCCAGCAGCCAAGCTTTAGCCTATGAGCAGTTCTTC

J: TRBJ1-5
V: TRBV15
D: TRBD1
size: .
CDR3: CATSRGVGQGNSNQPQHF
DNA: TGTGCCACCAGCAGAGGGGTGGGACAGGGCAATAGCAATCAGCCCCAGCATTTT

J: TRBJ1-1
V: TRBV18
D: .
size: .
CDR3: CASSPPGGTEAFF
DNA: TGTGCCAGCTCACCCCCCGGGGGCACTGAAGCTTTCTTT

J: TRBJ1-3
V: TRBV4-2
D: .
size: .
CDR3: CASSQDRAGKGESGNTIYF
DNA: TGTGCCAGCAGCCAAGATAGGGCAGGGAAGGGGGAGTCTGGAAACACCATATATTTT

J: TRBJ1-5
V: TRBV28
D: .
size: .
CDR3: CASSPPGGGNQPQHF
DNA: TGTGCCAGCAGTCCCCCCGGGGGTGGCAATCAGCCCCAGCATTTT

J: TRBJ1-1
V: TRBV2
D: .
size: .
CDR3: CASSDPFDTEAFF
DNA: TGTGCCAGCAGTGACCCTTTCGACACTGAAGCTTTCTTT

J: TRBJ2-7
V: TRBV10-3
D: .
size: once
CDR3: CAISNQGLGYEQYF
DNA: TGTGCCATCAGTAACCAGGGTTTAGGCTACGAGCAGTACTTC

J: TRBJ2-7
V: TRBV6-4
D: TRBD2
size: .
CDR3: CASSARRIAGVTYEQYF
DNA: TGTGCCAGCAGTGCTAGGAGGATAGCGGGAGTGACCTACGAGCAGTACTTC

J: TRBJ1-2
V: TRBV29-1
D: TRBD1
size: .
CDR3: CSVATGHGYTF
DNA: TGCAGCGTGGCGACAGGGCACGGCTACACCTTC

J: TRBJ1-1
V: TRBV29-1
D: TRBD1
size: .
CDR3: CSLRRGHPENTEAFF
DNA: TGCAGCTTACGAAGGGGGCACCCGGAGAACACTGAAGCTTTCTTT

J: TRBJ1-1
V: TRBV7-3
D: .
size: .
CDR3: CASSLQPGRLGYTEAFF
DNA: TGTGCCAGCAGCTTACAACCGGGACGACTAGGATACACTGAAGCTTTCTTT

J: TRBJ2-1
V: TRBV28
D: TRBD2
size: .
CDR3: CASSLGRLAGWDEQFF
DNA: TGTGCCAGCAGTTTAGGCAGACTAGCGGGATGGGATGAGCAGTTCTTC

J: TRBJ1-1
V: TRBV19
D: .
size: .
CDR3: CASSMASLNTEAFF
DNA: TGTGCCAGTAGTATGGCCAGTTTGAACACTGAAGCTTTCTTT

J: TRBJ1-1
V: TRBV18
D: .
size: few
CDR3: CASSPIGQIGTEAFF
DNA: TGTGCCAGCTCACCAATAGGACAAATCGGCACTGAAGCTTTCTTT

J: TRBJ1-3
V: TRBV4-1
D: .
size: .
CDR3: CASSQVGRRSSGNTIYF
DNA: TGCGCCAGCAGCCAAGTAGGACGGAGGAGCTCTGGAAACACCATATATTTT

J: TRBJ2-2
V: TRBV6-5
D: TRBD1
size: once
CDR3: CASSFQGVRTTGELFF
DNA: TGTGCCAGCAGTTTCCAGGGGGTTAGGACTACCGGGGAGCTGTTTTTT

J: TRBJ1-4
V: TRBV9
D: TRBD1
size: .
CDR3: CASSPQGAQEEKLFF
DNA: TGTGCCAGCAGCCCACAGGGGGCCCAGGAAGAAAAACTGTTTTTT

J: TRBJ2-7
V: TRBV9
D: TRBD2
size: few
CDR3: CASSPLGSGSVKYEQYF
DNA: TGTGCCAGCAGCCCCCTGGGTAGCGGGAGCGTAAAGTACGAGCAGTACTTC